Listed here are 28 T cell receptor beta chains from one sample, sequenced in a study of cytomegalovirus exposure and HLA in healthy donors. The PCR had 60 Vbeta and 13 Jbeta primers. TCRdb's table, derived via immunoSEQ multiplex PCR, lists solely in-frame clones and lacks some. The data contain more than 150,000 clones, approximately 81% of them singletons. Sequenced: PBMCs. All receptors derive from a woman aged 18-29 years in good health and CMV-seronegative.

Points on this clone: At one end the junction does not follow the germline gene, possibly because of a read error. The chain has TRBV7-7 and TRBJ2-5; 9 bases align to TRBD1. The CDR3 is 15 amino acids. Germline-derived CDR1 and CDR2 are SSHAT and FNYEAQ (reference sequence). The CDR3 nucleotides read TGTGCTAGCAGCTCCGGGACAGGGTGGGGAGAGACCCAGTACTTC. It yields the protein CASSSGTGWGETQYF.

The chain combines TRBV11-2 with TRBJ1-5; tentative D call: TRBD1 (5 bases). V was trimmed by 5 bases and J by 3 bases, leaving 8 bases between them. This CDR3 comprises 13 residues. CDR1 and CDR2 from the germline V gene are SGHAT and FQNNGV. In DNA form, the CDR3 reads TGTGCCAGCAGCCGCGGGGCCAATCAGCCCCAGCATTTT. Protein sequence: CASSRGANQPQHF.

The chain recombines TRBV23-1 with TRBJ2-5, with D possibly TRBD1 on 6 matching bases. TRBV23-1 is filed as an ORF, its function uncertain. The CDR3 sequence is 17 residues long. Trimming pared 0 bases from V and 4 bases from J, leaving 18 bases between. The CDR3 DNA sequence: TGCGCCAGCAGTCAATCCCGGGACATTAAACTGGGAGAGACCCAGTACTTC. The encoded protein is CASSQSRDIKLGETQYF.

The chain employs TRBV19 and TRBJ2-3, with D perhaps TRBD2 (5 bases). CDR3 length: 12 residues. Trimming left V 1 base short and J 6 bases short, with 5 bases between. Germline V gives CDR1 LNHDA, CDR2 SQIVND (reference sequence). The CDR3 nucleotides read TGTGCCAGTAGTATAGGCGGGGATACGCAGTATTTT. Translating gives CASSIGGDTQYF.

The CDR3 nucleotides are TGTGCCAGCAGCTTAGAAATAGGACAGGGACACTATGGCTACACCTTC. It encodes CASSLEIGQGHYGYTF. This chain connects TRBV11-2 to TRBJ1-2; TRBD1 aligns across 8 bases. Germline trimming cut 0 bases from V and 3 bases from J; bases unmatched to any gene: 6. From germline, CDR1 is SGHAT and CDR2 FQNNGV. The CDR3 extends over 16 amino acids.

This clone was found once. The rearrangement joins TRBV4-1 to TRBJ2-5; D is ambiguous. Trimming cost V 0 bases and J 2 bases, with 4 bases left between them. Germline loops: CDR1 MGHRA, CDR2 YSYEKL. This CDR3 has 13 amino acids. The CDR3 sequence: CASSQDLQETQYF. Written as DNA, the CDR3 is TGCGCCAGCAGCCAAGACCTTCAAGAGACCCAGTACTTC.

The V and J genes are TRBV10-3 and TRBJ1-5; D is ambiguous. Germline loops: CDR1 ENHRY, CDR2 SYGVKD. The CDR3 covers 14 residues. The ends were cut back, 0 bases at V and 6 bases at J, with 9 bases in the middle. The CDR3 is CAISESNTGQPQHF. CDR3 bases: TGTGCCATCAGTGAGTCAAACACGGGTCAGCCCCAGCATTTT.

The chain employs TRBV7-9 and TRBJ2-7, with TRBD2 matching 11 bases. The CDR3 extends over 13 amino acids. The germline V gene encodes CDR1 SEHNR and CDR2 FQNEAQ (reference sequence). After removal of 5 bases from V and 4 bases from J, the junction contained 1 base not matched to a gene. For the CDR3, the DNA is TGTGCCAGCAGCACTAGCGGGAGATACGAGCAGTACTTC. Its translation: CASSTSGRYEQYF. Looking up the rest from reference TRBV7-9 and TRBJ2-7 gives the full variable domain: DTGVSQNPRHKITKRGQNVTFRCDPISEHNRLYWYRQTLGQGPEFLTYFQNEAQLEKSRLLSDRFSAERPKGSFSTLEIQRTEQGDSAMYLCASSTSGRYEQYFGPGTRLTVT.

The rearrangement uses TRBV7-2 and TRBJ1-2, with a possible D match to TRBD1 (6 bases). CDR1 and CDR2 (germline): SGHTA, FQGNSA. There are 15 residues in the CDR3. Trimming cost V 6 bases and J 2 bases, with 16 bases left between them. DNA of the CDR3: TGTGCCAGCAGACCCGGGACACTTTTAAACTATGGCTACACCTTC. It yields the protein CASRPGTLLNYGYTF.

The rearrangement uses TRBV28 and TRBJ2-7; D possibly corresponds to TRBD1 (6 bases). With 2 bases removed from V and 4 bases from J, the gap between germline ends came to 15 bases. CDR1 and CDR2 from the germline V gene are MDHEN and SYDVKM. This CDR3 comprises 15 residues. The CDR3 DNA is TGTGCCAGCAGTTTAGGGTCAGGGGATTTGTACGAGCAGTACTTC. Translating gives CASSLGSGDLYEQYF.

The chain has TRBV29-1 and TRBJ2-7; D is perhaps TRBD2 (6 bases). Germline V CDR1 and CDR2: SQVTM, ANQGSEA. The CDR3 sequence is 13 residues long. Trimming removed 6 bases from V and 0 bases from J, with 12 bases in between. The CDR3: CSVLPGGSYEQYF. The CDR3, as DNA: TGCAGCGTCCTCCCCGGGGGCTCCTACGAGCAGTACTTC.

The rearrangement uses TRBV7-2 and TRBJ1-6; D remains ambiguous. The CDR3 sequence is 14 residues long. V lost 3 bases and J lost 4, with 7 bases in between. Germline V gene lookup returns CDR1 SGHTA and CDR2 FQGNSA. CDR3 DNA: TGTGCCAGCAGCTTGACGGGGTATAATTCACCCCTCCACTTT. Residues: CASSLTGYNSPLHF.

The CDR3 region has the DNA TGTGCCAGTAGTATAAGGGGAATGCTAGCGGGCTTCATCACCGGGGAGCTGTTTTTT. Its translation: CASSIRGMLAGFITGELFF. The chain joins TRBV19 to TRBJ2-2; 8 bases line up with TRBD2. V shed 2 bases and J 4 bases; nucleotides not matched to a gene: 15. This CDR3 spans 19 amino acids. Germline V lookup: CDR1 LNHDA, CDR2 SQIVND (reference sequence).

V and J are TRBV19 and TRBJ1-5; D perhaps matches TRBD1 (6 bases). The germline V gene encodes CDR1 LNHDA and CDR2 SQIVND (reference sequence). The V gene lost 6 bases and the J gene lost 2 bases, with 11 bases spanning the gap. The CDR3 has 14 amino acids. The CDR3 region is CASSTGLGNQPQHF. In DNA form, the CDR3 reads TGTGCCAGTAGCACAGGGCTGGGCAATCAGCCCCAGCATTTT.

CDR3 amino acids: CASTDGSYNEQFF. In nucleotides, the CDR3 is TGTGCCAGCACCGACGGGTCATACAATGAGCAGTTCTTC. The V call is TRBV7-2, the J call TRBJ2-1, with D unclear. The CDR3 contains 13 residues. Trimming took off 7 bases at V and 4 bases at J, with 11 bases between the two ends. CDR1 is SGHTA and CDR2 is FQGNSA in the germline V gene.

For this clone: The junction differs from germline at one of its ends, possibly a read error. CDR3 nucleotides: TGCGCCAGCAGTCCTCCTGCCTTC. Translated, it gives CASSPPAF. The chain links TRBV23-1 to TRBJ1-2, with unresolved D. TRBV23-1 is assigned to the ORF class and has an uncertain function. CDR3 length equals 8 residues.

In regard to this clone: Other DNA sequences of this sample code for an identical CDR3. The rearrangement uses TRBV9 and TRBJ2-2; D is unclear. Germline V lookup: CDR1 SGDLS, CDR2 YYNGEE. The V end was cut by 3 bases, the J end by 6 bases, with 9 bases between. The CDR3 is made up of 13 amino acids. The CDR3 sequence: CASSEIHSGELFF. As DNA, the CDR3 is TGTGCCAGCAGCGAAATCCATTCCGGGGAGCTGTTTTTT.

The rearrangement uses TRBV19 and TRBJ2-7; possible D gene TRBD1, 5 bases. Germline CDR1 LNHDA, CDR2 SQIVND (reference sequence). The V and J ends lost 7 bases and 1 base respectively, with 17 bases between them. This CDR3 region has 15 residues. DNA of the CDR3: TGTGCCAGTAAGCGTGGACACTTAAAGTCCTACGAGCAGTACTTC. Its translation is CASKRGHLKSYEQYF.

This rearrangement joins TRBV27 to TRBJ1-5; D not resolved. V was shortened by 8 bases and J by 5 bases, with 10 bases between the two germline ends. This CDR3 is built from 12 residues. Germline loops: CDR1 MNHEY, CDR2 SMNVEV (reference sequence). The CDR3 DNA sequence: TGTGCCAGCGGGTCTAGTGATCAGCCCCAGCATTTT. Protein product: CASGSSDQPQHF.

V usage is TRBV5-5 and J usage is TRBJ2-2; possibly TRBD2 for D (7 bases). The CDR3 spans 16 residues. V dropped 4 bases and J dropped 2 bases, with 15 bases sitting between them. The V gene's germline CDR1 is SGHKS and CDR2 YYEKEE (reference sequence). CDR3 in DNA: TGTGCCAGCAGCCGGGGGGCGGGGGCCAACACCGGGGAGCTGTTTTTT. Translated: CASSRGAGANTGELFF. Filled out from reference TRBV5-5 and TRBJ2-2, the complete variable domain reads DAGVTQSPTHLIKTRGQQVTLRCSPISGHKSVSWYQQVLGQGPQFIFQYYEKEERGRGNFPDRFSARQFPNYSSELNVNALLLGDSALYLCASSRGAGANTGELFFGEGSRLTVL.

This clone showed up just a few times. This sequence joins TRBV5-1 and TRBJ1-1, with 9 bases matching TRBD1. The CDR3 has 17 residues. CDR1 SGHRS and CDR2 YFSETQ come from the germline V gene. The V segment lost 3 bases and the J segment 5 bases; nucleotides outside the gene matches: 14. CDR3 sequence reads: CASSSLPGTGPITEAFF. The CDR3 region has the DNA TGCGCCAGCAGCTCCCTACCAGGGACAGGGCCAATAACTGAAGCTTTCTTT.

The chain links TRBV7-9 to TRBJ2-5, with D maybe TRBD1 (5 bases). Germline CDR1 reads SEHNR; CDR2 reads FQNEAQ (reference sequence). Trimming removed 5 bases from V and 4 bases from J, with 11 bases in between. CDR3 size: 13 residues. The DNA of the CDR3 is TGTGCCAGCAGCCGCGCCCAGGGAGAGACCCAGTACTTC. It codes for CASSRAQGETQYF.

V usage is TRBV9 and J usage is TRBJ2-7; the match to TRBD2 covers 10 bases. Per the germline V gene, CDR1 is SGDLS and CDR2 is YYNGEE. This CDR3 spans 15 amino acids. V shed 4 bases and J 6 bases; nucleotides not matched to a gene: 10. The DNA for the CDR3 is TGTGCCAGCAGCCCAGCAGCGGGGGGGCACTCCGAGCAGTACTTC. The encoded protein is CASSPAAGGHSEQYF.

The chain links TRBV5-8 to TRBJ1-3, with a tentative D call TRBD1 (5 bases). Looked up from germline, CDR1 is SGHTS and CDR2 is YDEGEE. V gave up 0 bases and J gave up 4 bases, with 11 bases separating them. This CDR3 spans 15 amino acids. The CDR3 nucleotides are TGTGCCAGCAGCTTGGGGGCAGGGTTCGGAAACACCATATATTTT. Encoded protein: CASSLGAGFGNTIYF.

This clone has only one observation. The identical CDR3 is also encoded by other nucleotide sequences in the sample. The genes are TRBV4-3 and TRBJ2-7, with 9 nucleotides matching TRBD2. CDR3 length: 16 amino acids. Losses at the gene ends were 0 bases for V and 7 bases for J; bases not matched to a gene: 10. CDR1 and CDR2 from the germline V gene are LGHNA and YSLEER. Written as DNA, the CDR3 is TGCGCCAGCAGCCAAGACCTCGCCAACCTAGCGGGGGAGCAGTACTTC. It translates to CASSQDLANLAGEQYF.

The chain joins TRBV19 to TRBJ2-1; 12 bases fit TRBD2. The CDR3 contains 16 residues. The V and J ends lost 5 bases and 6 bases, in that order; junction bases with no gene match: 8. Per the germline V gene, CDR1 is LNHDA and CDR2 is SQIVND (reference sequence). CDR3 DNA: TGTGCCAGTAGTCGGCTAGCGGGGGGGGCTCCCAATGAGCAGTTCTTC. Translating gives CASSRLAGGAPNEQFF.

The chain uses TRBV29-1 and TRBJ1-1, with D unresolved. The germline gives CDR1 SQVTM, CDR2 ANQGSEA. Trimming cost V 3 bases and J 1 base, with 6 bases left between them. This CDR3 is built from 12 residues. The CDR3 nucleotides read TGCAGCGTTGAGCCAGGGAACACTGAAGCTTTCTTT. Residues: CSVEPGNTEAFF.

There are a few counts of this clone. The rearrangement links TRBV18 to TRBJ2-2; D is perhaps TRBD1 (5 bases). Germline V gives CDR1 KGHSH, CDR2 LQKENI. Deletions cut 2 bases from V and 3 bases from J, with 13 bases between. This CDR3 is 16 amino acids long. The CDR3 DNA is TGTGCCAGCTCACCAGGGCTTTCAGGGTACACCGGGGAGCTGTTTTTT. Translated: CASSPGLSGYTGELFF. Full variable domain (remainder filled in from reference TRBV18 and TRBJ2-2): NAGVMQNPRHLVRRRGQEARLRCSPMKGHSHVYWYRQLPEEGLKFMVYLQKENIIDESGMPKERFSAEFPKEGPSILRIQQVVRGDSAAYFCASSPGLSGYTGELFFGEGSRLTVL.